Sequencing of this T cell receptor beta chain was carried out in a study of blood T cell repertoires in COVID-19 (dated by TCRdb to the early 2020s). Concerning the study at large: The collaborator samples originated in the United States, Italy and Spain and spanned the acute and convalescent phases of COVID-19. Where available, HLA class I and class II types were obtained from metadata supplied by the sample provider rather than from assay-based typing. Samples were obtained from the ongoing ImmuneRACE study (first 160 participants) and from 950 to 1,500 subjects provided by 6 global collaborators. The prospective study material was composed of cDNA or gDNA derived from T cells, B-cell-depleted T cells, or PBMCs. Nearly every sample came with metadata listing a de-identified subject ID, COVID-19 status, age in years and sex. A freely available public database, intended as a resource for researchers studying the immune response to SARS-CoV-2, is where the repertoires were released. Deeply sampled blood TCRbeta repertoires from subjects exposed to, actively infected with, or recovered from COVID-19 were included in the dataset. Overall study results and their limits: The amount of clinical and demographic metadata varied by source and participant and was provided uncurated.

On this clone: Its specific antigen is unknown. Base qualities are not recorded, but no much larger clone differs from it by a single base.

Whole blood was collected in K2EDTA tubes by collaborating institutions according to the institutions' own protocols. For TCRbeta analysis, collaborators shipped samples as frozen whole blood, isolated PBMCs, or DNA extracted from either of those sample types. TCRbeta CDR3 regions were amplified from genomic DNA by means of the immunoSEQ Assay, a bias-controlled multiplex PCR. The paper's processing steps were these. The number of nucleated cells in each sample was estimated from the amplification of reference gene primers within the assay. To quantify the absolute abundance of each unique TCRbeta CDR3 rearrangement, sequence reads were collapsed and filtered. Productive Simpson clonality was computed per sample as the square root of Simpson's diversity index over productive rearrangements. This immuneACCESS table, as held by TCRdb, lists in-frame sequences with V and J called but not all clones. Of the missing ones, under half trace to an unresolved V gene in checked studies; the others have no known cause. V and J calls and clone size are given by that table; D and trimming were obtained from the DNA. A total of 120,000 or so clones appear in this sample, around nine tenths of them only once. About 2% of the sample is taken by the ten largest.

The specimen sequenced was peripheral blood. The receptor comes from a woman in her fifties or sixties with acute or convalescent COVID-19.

The DNA reads TGTGCCAGCTCACCAGGGAGCGAACTCAAAAACATTCAGTACTTC. It translates as CASSPGSELKNIQYF. The V and J segments used are TRBV18 and TRBJ2-4; TRBD2 could be the D gene, as 5 bases match. CDR1 and CDR2 are drawn from the germline V gene: KGHSH, LQKENI. Relative to germline, V is 2 bases shorter and J is 3 bases shorter, with 11 bases between their ends. The CDR3 spans 15 residues, from the cysteine through the phenylalanine. The sequence is cut down to CDR3 DNA, 45 bases in frame from base 1.